This T cell receptor beta chain emerged from a study of T cell repertoires in cytomegalovirus infection. The overall study: CMV infection and matching HLA type were both indicated by public TCR beta signatures. Study-wide findings and caveats: Dominating the ex vivo response were HLA-C-restricted CMV-specific TCR beta clonotypes. Summed frequency of shared TCR beta families picked out CMV carriers who also had the relevant HLA.

TCRdb re-called the reads through MiXCR, storing one row per CDR3 protein. In the table there are approximately 250,000 distinct CDR3 sequences, approximately 9% of which are singletons. This CDR3 is built from 14 residues. Germline CDR1 KGHSH, CDR2 LQKENI. Trimming left V 3 bases short and J 4 bases short, with 7 bases between. This clonotype was counted a few times. Antigen specificity is unknown. This TCR derives from a human donor in good health (CMV status not recorded). Some clones in this sample may be carry-over from other donors' samples. This sequence joins TRBV18 and TRBJ1-6; D gene unclear. The sample comprised PBMCs. DNA for the CDR3: TGTGCCAGCTCACCTACACAGTATAATTCACCCCTCCACTTT. Translation gives CASSPTQYNSPLHF.